The 19 T cell receptor beta chains below all came from one sample that was sequenced in a study of CD8 T cells in ankylosing spondylitis. The study's findings and limits: What seemed typical of ankylosing spondylitis blood was a TCR beta motif built from several highly homologous variants.

TCRdb processed the 5' RACE reads anew with MiXCR; each CDR3 protein has one entry. The table lists hundreds of thousands of distinct CDR3 sequences, 18% of them singletons, with about 39% in the top ten. Which antigens these TCRs recognize remains unknown. Specimen: blood, either unsorted or a sorted T cell fraction (not recorded which). Every receptor here comes from a male donor with ankylosing spondylitis.

The rearrangement links TRBV9 to TRBJ2-1; 11 bases line up with TRBD2. The CDR3 length is 16 residues. Germline-derived CDR1 and CDR2 are SGDLS and YYNGEE. After removal of 2 bases from V and 9 bases from J, the junction contained 10 bases not matched to a gene. In DNA form, the CDR3 reads TGTGCCAGCAGCGTCTCCGTAGCGGGGGGGCCCGGTGAGCAGTTCTTC. It encodes CASSVSVAGGPGEQFF.

This clonotype has more than one count but fewer than ten. The V gene is TRBV7-9, the J gene TRBJ1-2, with 7 bases fitting TRBD1. The CDR3 runs to 14 residues. V lost 5 bases and J lost 4; bases outside the gene matches: 7. Germline V gene sequence: CDR1 SEHNR, CDR2 FQNEAQ (reference sequence). As DNA, the CDR3 is TGTGCCAGCAGCCAACCAGACAGGGCCTATGGCTACACCTTC. It translates to CASSQPDRAYGYTF.

This clonotype has only a few counts. V and J are TRBV7-9 and TRBJ2-1; D is possibly TRBD2 (6 bases). Germline CDR1 reads SEHNR; CDR2 reads FQNEAQ (reference sequence). V was clipped by 5 bases and J by 7 bases, with 21 bases between them. This CDR3 has 16 residues. In DNA form, the CDR3 reads TGTGCCAGCAGCACTCAGGAGGGATCGACTCGGAATGAGCAGTTCTTC. Amino acids: CASSTQEGSTRNEQFF.

The chain joins TRBV4-2 to TRBJ2-3, with 11 positions matching TRBD2. Germline V gene sequence: CDR1 LGHNA, CDR2 YNFKEQ. The CDR3 is 17 residues long. J lost 0 bases, V lost 3 bases, and 5 bases had no gene match. The CDR3 loop is CASSQIVAGGSTDTQYF. Here the CDR3 DNA reads TGTGCCAGCAGCCAGATAGTAGCGGGGGGGAGCACAGATACGCAGTATTTT.

In this sample, this clonotype turned up a few times. This chain connects TRBV28 to TRBJ2-3, with a weak D call TRBD1 (5 bases). The CDR3 spans 14 residues. V was shortened by 5 bases and J by 0 bases, with 9 bases between the two germline ends. CDR1 and CDR2 (germline): MDHEN, SYDVKM. The CDR3 here is CASSLRASTDTQYF. CDR3 nucleotides: TGTGCCAGCAGTCTCAGGGCTAGCACAGATACGCAGTATTTT.

This clonotype was picked up a small number of times. The chain recombines TRBV20-1 with TRBJ2-1, with D possibly matching TRBD2 (5 bases). V dropped 8 bases and J dropped 0 bases, with 17 bases sitting between them. Germline lookup yields CDR1 DFQATT and CDR2 SNEGSKA (reference sequence). The CDR3 sequence is 15 residues long. CDR3 amino acids: CSSKRERSSYNEQFF. In DNA, the CDR3 is TGCAGTTCCAAAAGGGAGCGGAGCTCCTACAATGAGCAGTTCTTC.

The chain is built from TRBV20-1 and TRBJ2-5, with D perhaps given as TRBD1 or TRBD2 (5 bases each). Germline V gene sequence: CDR1 DFQATT, CDR2 SNEGSKA (reference sequence). This CDR3 has 14 amino acids. The V end lost 3 bases, the J end lost 5 bases, and 16 bases lay between the germline ends. The CDR3 is CSASGRDGGETQYF. DNA of the CDR3: TGCAGTGCTAGTGGTCGGGACGGTGGGGAGACCCAGTACTTC.

This clonotype showed up just a few times. This chain connects TRBV13 to TRBJ2-5; D gene ambiguous. Trimming shortened V by 2 bases and J by 5 bases, and 6 bases separated the two germline ends. Germline lookup yields CDR1 PRHDT and CDR2 FYEKMQ (reference sequence). The CDR3 loop spans 12 amino acids. CDR3 nucleotide sequence: TGTGCCAGCAGCTTATCCGTGGAGACCCAGTACTTC. Amino acids: CASSLSVETQYF.

This clonotype was seen a handful of times. V and J are TRBV6-1 and TRBJ1-6, with TRBD1 matching 10 bases. Germline V CDR1 and CDR2: MNHNS, SASEGT. The CDR3 has 14 residues. The junction had 2 bases not matched to a gene; V was cut back by 6 bases and J by 6 bases. The chain's CDR3 is CASRRTGGNSPLHF. The CDR3 bases are TGTGCCAGCAGGAGGACAGGGGGTAATTCACCCCTCCACTTT.

This clonotype was seen ten or more times. The rearrangement joins TRBV12-3 or TRBV12-4 to TRBJ1-1; a weak D match, TRBD1 (5 bases). Trimming removed 3 bases from V and 2 bases from J, with 10 bases in between. This CDR3 has 14 amino acids. CDR3 protein: CASSFAGGNTEAFF. Written as DNA, the CDR3 is TGTGCCAGCAGTTTCGCTGGGGGTAACACTGAAGCTTTCTTT.

There are many counts of this clonotype. The chain uses TRBV5-1 and TRBJ2-7, with 10 bases aligning to TRBD1. The germline gives CDR1 SGHRS, CDR2 YFSETQ. V lost 0 bases, J lost 4 bases, and 10 bases stayed unmatched. This CDR3 spans 17 amino acids. The CDR3 DNA is TGCGCCAGCAGCTTGGGGGGGTCTGGACAGGGGGTATACGAGCAGTACTTC. This translates into CASSLGGSGQGVYEQYF.

This clonotype was seen a handful of times. V usage is TRBV7-3 and J usage is TRBJ2-5; D is undetermined. The CDR3 consists of 13 residues. Trimming left V 1 base short and J 5 bases short, with 8 bases between. Germline V lookup: CDR1 SGHTA, CDR2 FQGTGA. The CDR3 loop is CASSLKPRETQYF. CDR3 coding DNA: TGTGCCAGCAGCTTAAAACCTCGGGAGACCCAGTACTTC.

This clonotype has a handful of counts. This chain connects TRBV4-1 to TRBJ1-3; 9 nucleotides match TRBD1. The CDR3 is 16 amino acids. The germline CDR1 and CDR2 sequences are MGHRA and YSYEKL. Unmatched junction bases numbered 5, after V lost 1 base and J lost 4 bases. As DNA, the CDR3 is TGCGCCAGCAGCCAAGTTCCGGACAGGGGAGGAAACACCATATATTTT. Translated: CASSQVPDRGGNTIYF.

This clonotype was picked up a small number of times. The chain combines TRBV6-2 or TRBV6-3 with TRBJ2-1; TRBD2 agrees at 8 bases. The V gene's germline CDR1 is MNHEY and CDR2 SVGEGT. The CDR3 sequence is 19 residues long. V lost 0 bases to trimming and J lost 1 base; unmatched junction nucleotides: 11. Here the CDR3 DNA reads TGTGCCAGCAGTTACTCGTGGGGACTGAGCGGGAGTTCCTACAATGAGCAGTTCTTC. Residues: CASSYSWGLSGSSYNEQFF.

The V and J genes are TRBV29-1 and TRBJ2-3, with a possible D match to TRBD2 (7 bases). The V gene's germline CDR1 is SQVTM and CDR2 ANQGSEA. The CDR3 totals 14 residues. V shed 3 bases and J shed 4 bases, with 14 bases lying between them. The CDR3 nucleotides are TGCAGCGTTGAGCTGCGGGGGCTCCCAGATACGCAGTATTTT. This encodes CSVELRGLPDTQYF.

This clonotype was counted ten times or more. The rearrangement links TRBV4-1 to TRBJ1-2; D is possibly TRBD1 (6 bases). The V end was cut by 1 base, the J end by 4 bases, with 10 bases between. CDR1 and CDR2 (germline): MGHRA, YSYEKL. This CDR3 comprises 14 residues. The CDR3 DNA is TGCGCCAGCAGCCAAGGGACAGTCACCTATGGCTACACCTTC. As protein: CASSQGTVTYGYTF.

This clonotype has just a few counts. The chain employs TRBV7-9 and TRBJ2-3; 11 bases agree with TRBD2. V shed 6 bases, J shed 0 bases, and the junction held 5 bases outside the gene matches. Germline assignment: CDR1 SEHNR and CDR2 FQNEAQ (reference sequence). This CDR3 is 16 amino acids long. CDR3 coding DNA: TGTGCCAGCAGTGTGACTAGCGGGACTAGCACAGATACGCAGTATTTT. Translating gives CASSVTSGTSTDTQYF.

This clonotype was detected a few times. This chain joins TRBV12-3 or TRBV12-4 and TRBJ2-3; 9 bases match TRBD2. The CDR3 is 15 amino acids. The V segment lost 3 bases and the J segment 3 bases; nucleotides outside the gene matches: 4. The CDR3, as DNA: TGTGCCAGCAGTTTTTGGGCGGGGGGGACAGATACGCAGTATTTT. This sequence encodes CASSFWAGGTDTQYF.

J is TRBJ2-5 and V is TRBV7-9; D remains ambiguous. This CDR3 region has 13 residues. The germline CDR1 and CDR2 sequences are SEHNR and FQNEAQ (reference sequence). Trimming removed 5 bases from V and 5 bases from J, with 12 bases in between. For the CDR3, the DNA is TGTGCCAGCAGCCTTAAGGGCGTGGAGACCCAGTACTTC. Its protein product is CASSLKGVETQYF.